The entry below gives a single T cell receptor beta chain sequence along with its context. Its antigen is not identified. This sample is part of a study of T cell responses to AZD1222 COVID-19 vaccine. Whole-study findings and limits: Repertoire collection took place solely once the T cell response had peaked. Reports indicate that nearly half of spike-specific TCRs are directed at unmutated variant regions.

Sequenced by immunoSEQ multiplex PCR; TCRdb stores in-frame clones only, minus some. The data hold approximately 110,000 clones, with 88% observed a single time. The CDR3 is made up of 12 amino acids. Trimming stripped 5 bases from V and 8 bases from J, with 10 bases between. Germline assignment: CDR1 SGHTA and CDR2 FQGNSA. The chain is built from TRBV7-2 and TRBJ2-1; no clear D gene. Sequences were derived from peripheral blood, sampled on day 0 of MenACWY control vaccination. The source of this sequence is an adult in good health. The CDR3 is CASSPSWDEQFF. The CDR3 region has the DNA TGTGCCAGCAGCCCGAGCTGGGATGAGCAGTTCTTC.